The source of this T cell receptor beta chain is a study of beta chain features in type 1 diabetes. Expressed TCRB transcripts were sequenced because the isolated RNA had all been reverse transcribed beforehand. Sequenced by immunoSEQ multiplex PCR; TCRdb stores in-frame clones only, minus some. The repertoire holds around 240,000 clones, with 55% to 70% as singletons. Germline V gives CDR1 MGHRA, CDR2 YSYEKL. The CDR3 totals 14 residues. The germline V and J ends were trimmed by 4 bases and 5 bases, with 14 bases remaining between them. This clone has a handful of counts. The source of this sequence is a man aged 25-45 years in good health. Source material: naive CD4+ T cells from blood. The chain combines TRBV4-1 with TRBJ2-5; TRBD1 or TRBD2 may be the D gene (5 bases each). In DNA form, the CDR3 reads TGCGCCAGCAGCCCAATCGGGACGGGTGAGACCCAGTACTTC. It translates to CASSPIGTGETQYF.